This T cell receptor (beta chain) was documented in a study of T-cell memory formation after mild COVID-19. TCRdb analysed the 5' RACE reads with MiXCR anew, one entry per CDR3 protein. The table records 100,000 to 150,000 distinct CDR3 sequences, roughly 6% of them present only once. Per the germline V gene, CDR1 is MNHEY and CDR2 is SVGAGI. The germline V and J ends were trimmed by 6 bases and 0 bases, with 8 bases remaining between them. The CDR3 totals 14 residues. The origin of this receptor is an adult woman who had mild COVID-19 (a few samples of this study predate the infection). Cell type and time point are not known. The rearrangement joins TRBV6-5 to TRBJ2-2; D not resolved. Sequencing was done on a sample of PBMCs or a T cell subset sorted from them (not recorded which). This CDR3 reads CASRPAPNTGELFF. The CDR3 nucleotides are TGTGCCAGCAGACCCGCACCGAACACCGGGGAGCTGTTTTTT.